One and the same sample provided the 32 T cell receptor beta chains below, sequenced in a study of blood T cell repertoires in COVID-19. The table came from immunoSEQ multiplex PCR; TCRdb's copy has only in-frame clones and leaves some out. The sample records about 90,000 clones, 75% to 90% being singletons. What was sequenced was peripheral blood. Every receptor here comes from a human donor in a cohort sampled during active COVID-19.

The chain is built from TRBV4-1 and TRBJ1-3, with TRBD1 matching over 7 bases. The CDR3 runs to 15 residues. Germline assignment: CDR1 MGHRA and CDR2 YSYEKL. After removal of 4 bases from V and 4 bases from J, the junction contained 7 bases not matched to a gene. CDR3 DNA sequence: TGCGCCAGCAGCCCCATCGACAGGGAGGGAAACACCATATATTTT. Translating it yields CASSPIDREGNTIYF.

This clone was detected only a few times. The V and J genes are TRBV11-2 and TRBJ1-6; 8 nucleotides match TRBD1. The length of the CDR3 is 19 residues. Germline-derived CDR1 and CDR2 are SGHAT and FQNNGV. The trim removed 3 bases at V and 4 bases at J, leaving 14 bases unmatched. CDR3 protein: CASSLPFRGRGGYNSPLHF. The CDR3 DNA sequence: TGTGCCAGCAGCTTGCCCTTCAGGGGGCGCGGGGGTTATAATTCACCCCTCCACTTT.

This rearrangement joins TRBV5-5 to TRBJ2-3; TRBD2 matches at 9 bases. There are 16 residues in the CDR3. J was trimmed by 10 bases and V by 4 bases; bases with no gene match: 16. Germline lookup yields CDR1 SGHKS and CDR2 YYEKEE (reference sequence). This chain's CDR3 is CASSPGRGGQVVAQYF. Written as DNA, the CDR3 is TGTGCCAGCAGCCCTGGGCGGGGGGGCCAGGTGGTAGCGCAGTATTTT.

This clone was observed at least ten times. Other DNA sequences in the sample encode the same CDR3. The chain uses TRBV24-1 and TRBJ2-2; D is possibly TRBD2 (5 bases). CDR3 length equals 15 residues. The V gene's germline CDR1 is KGHDR and CDR2 SFDVKD. Trimming shortened V by 5 bases and J by 7 bases, and 16 bases separated the two germline ends. CDR3 sequence: CATSAPGRGHGELFF. The CDR3 coding sequence is TGTGCCACCAGTGCCCCGGGAAGAGGTCACGGGGAGCTGTTTTTT.

This chain connects TRBV19 to TRBJ1-4; 8 bases match TRBD1. The CDR3 covers 16 residues. V lost 5 bases and J lost 4; bases outside the gene matches: 9. The V gene's germline CDR1 is LNHDA and CDR2 SQIVND (reference sequence). CDR3 in DNA: TGTGCCAGTAGTTCCCCTTGGACAGGGATTAATGAAAAACTGTTTTTT. This codes for CASSSPWTGINEKLFF.

The chain links TRBV11-2 to TRBJ1-1; D may be TRBD1 (6 bases). CDR3 size: 13 residues. V lost 6 bases to trimming and J lost 10 bases, with 18 bases between them. Germline CDR1 reads SGHAT; CDR2 reads FQNNGV. CDR3 in DNA: TGTGCCAGCAGTTTAAACAGGGTTTTAGGAGCTTTCTTT. Protein: CASSLNRVLGAFF. Variable domain in full (rest from reference TRBV11-2 and TRBJ1-1): EAGVAQSPRYKIIEKRQSVAFWCNPISGHATLYWYQQILGQGPKLLIQFQNNGVVDDSQLPKDRFSAERLKGVDSTLKIQPAKLEDSAVYLCASSLNRVLGAFFGQGTRLTVV.

This chain links TRBV5-1 with TRBJ2-1; 9 bases map to TRBD2. CDR3 length: 16 residues. With 4 bases clipped from V and 5 bases from J, the junction kept 10 bases outside the gene matches. Germline V CDR1 and CDR2: SGHRS, YFSETQ. This CDR3 is CASSRNLAGSNNEQFF. CDR3 bases: TGCGCCAGCAGCCGAAACCTAGCGGGGAGCAACAATGAGCAGTTCTTC.

V is TRBV5-4 and J is TRBJ2-2; TRBD2 matches at 7 bases. This CDR3 contains 16 residues. CDR1 is SGHNT and CDR2 is YYREEE in the germline V gene (reference sequence). V lost 0 bases to trimming and J lost 8 bases; unmatched junction nucleotides: 10. The CDR3 reads CASSLALASGTGELFF. CDR3 nucleotide sequence: TGTGCCAGCAGCTTGGCGTTAGCTAGCGGAACAGGGGAGCTGTTTTTT.

This chain joins TRBV7-2 and TRBJ1-1; a possible D gene is TRBD1 (6 bases). The CDR3 contains 16 residues. V lost 4 bases and J lost 9, with 24 bases in between. Per the germline V gene, CDR1 is SGHTA and CDR2 is FQGNSA. CDR3 amino acids: CASSYRQALQENKAFF. The CDR3 DNA reads as TGTGCCAGCAGCTACCGACAGGCCCTTCAGGAGAATAAAGCTTTCTTT.

This clone was found a few times. This chain's CDR3 is CASSEWGRGSGANVLTF. The CDR3 region has the DNA TGTGCCAGCAGTGAATGGGGTCGCGGGTCTGGGGCCAACGTCCTGACTTTC. J is TRBJ2-6 and V is TRBV6-1, with D possibly being TRBD2 (5 bases). Per the germline V gene, CDR1 is MNHNS and CDR2 is SASEGT. Between the trimmed V and J ends, which lost 2 bases and 1 base, there was a span of 12 bases. The CDR3 has 17 amino acids.

The rearrangement uses TRBV5-8 and TRBJ1-5; a weak D match, TRBD1 (6 bases). The CDR3 covers 14 residues. CDR1 SGHTS and CDR2 YDEGEE come from the germline V gene. V lost 9 bases and J lost 6, with 19 bases in between. The CDR3 region is CATKNRGAGQPQHF. CDR3 in DNA: TGTGCCACCAAGAATCGGGGGGCGGGTCAGCCCCAGCATTTT.

The chain joins TRBV30 to TRBJ1-1, with D maybe TRBD1 (5 bases). The CDR3 consists of 14 residues. The V end lost 5 bases, the J end lost 0 bases, and 13 bases lay between the germline ends. Per the germline V gene, CDR1 is GTSNPN and CDR2 is SVGIG (reference sequence). CDR3 coding DNA: TGTGCCTGGGTTGTGGGGGGTATGAACACTGAAGCTTTCTTT. This codes for CAWVVGGMNTEAFF. Variable domain in full (rest from reference TRBV30 and TRBJ1-1): SQTIHQWPATLVQPVGSPLSLECTVEGTSNPNLYWYRQAAGRGLQLLFYSVGIGQISSEVPQNLSASRPQDRQFILSSKKLLLSDSGFYLCAWVVGGMNTEAFFGQGTRLTVV.

The CDR3 here is CSVDGLRTGRDGYTF. The DNA of the CDR3 is TGCAGCGTTGATGGCCTAAGGACAGGGAGGGATGGCTACACCTTC. This chain links TRBV29-1 with TRBJ1-2; 8 bases are shared with TRBD1. Trimming cost V 3 bases and J 6 bases; bases outside gene matches: 12. The germline gives CDR1 SQVTM, CDR2 ANQGSEA. The CDR3 covers 15 residues. Complete variable domain (other parts from reference TRBV29-1 and TRBJ1-2): SAVISQKPSRDICQRGTSLTIQCQVDSQVTMMFWYRQQPGQSLTLIATANQGSEATYESGFVIDKFPISRPNLTFSTLTVSNMSPEDSSIYLCSVDGLRTGRDGYTFGSGTRLTVV.

The chain is built from TRBV28 and TRBJ2-7, with no clear D. The germline V gene has CDR1 MDHEN and CDR2 SYDVKM. V was cut by 5 bases and J by 2 bases, with 13 bases left in between. This CDR3 is 14 amino acids long. CDR3: CASSPTTTTYEQYF. CDR3 sequence (DNA): TGTGCCAGCAGTCCAACTACTACAACCTACGAGCAGTACTTC.

This clone was recorded at least ten times. CDR3 residues: CASSLGTGIQQPQHF. As DNA, the CDR3 is TGTGCCAGCAGTTTGGGGACAGGGATTCAGCAGCCCCAGCATTTT. The chain combines TRBV28 with TRBJ1-5; TRBD1 matches 9 bases. CDR1 and CDR2 from the germline V gene are MDHEN and SYDVKM. The V and J ends lost 3 bases and 7 bases, in that order; junction bases with no gene match: 7. This CDR3 region has 15 residues. Together with reference TRBV28 and TRBJ1-5, the CDR3 gives the full variable domain: DVKVTQSSRYLVKRTGEKVFLECVQDMDHENMFWYRQDPGLGLRLIYFSYDVKMKEKGDIPEGYSVSREKKERFSLILESASTNQTSMYLCASSLGTGIQQPQHFGDGTRLSIL.

This chain uses TRBV27 with TRBJ1-5; perhaps TRBD1 as D (5 bases). Trimming removed 5 bases at V and 1 base at J, with 9 bases between. The CDR3 extends over 14 amino acids. Germline CDR1 and CDR2: MNHEY and SMNVEV (reference sequence). The CDR3 sequence is CASSARQSNQPQHF. The CDR3 DNA reads TGTGCCAGCAGTGCCCGACAGAGCAATCAGCCCCAGCATTTT.

This clone has a handful of counts. The CDR3 loop is CASSAGGAGGAFAEAFF. CDR3 bases: TGTGCCAGCAGCGCCGGTGGGGCAGGGGGCGCCTTCGCTGAAGCTTTCTTT. The chain carries TRBV9 and TRBJ1-1, with TRBD1 identical over 8 bases. With 3 bases clipped from V and 6 bases from J, the junction kept 16 bases outside the gene matches. Germline lookup yields CDR1 SGDLS and CDR2 YYNGEE. CDR3 length equals 17 residues.

This chain connects TRBV5-1 to TRBJ2-7; D possibly corresponds to TRBD1 (5 bases). The V end lost 5 bases, the J end lost 1 base, and 13 bases lay between the germline ends. Germline V gene sequence: CDR1 SGHRS, CDR2 YFSETQ. The CDR3 contains 14 residues. CDR3 DNA: TGCGCCAGCAGTTTTATCACAGGTTCCTACGAGCAGTACTTC. Encoded protein: CASSFITGSYEQYF.

This clone showed up just once. This chain joins TRBV5-1 and TRBJ2-5; perhaps TRBD2 as D (5 bases). The length of the CDR3 is 17 residues. CDR1 is SGHRS and CDR2 is YFSETQ in the germline V gene. V lost 0 bases to trimming and J lost 5 bases, with 20 bases between them. In DNA, the CDR3 is TGCGCCAGCAGCTTGGCCTCTTTAGCGACCCCCGTCGAGACCCAGTACTTC. This sequence encodes CASSLASLATPVETQYF.

The chain has TRBV15 and TRBJ1-6; D is ambiguous. V was pared by 8 bases and J by 0 bases, with 11 bases between. The CDR3 sequence is 15 residues long. Germline V lookup: CDR1 LNHNV, CDR2 YYDKDF (reference sequence). This chain's CDR3 is CATSTGFSYNSPLHF. The CDR3, as DNA: TGTGCCACCTCCACGGGGTTCTCCTATAATTCACCCCTCCACTTT.

This sequence joins TRBV19 and TRBJ2-2; the D is unclear. The V end lost 0 bases, the J end lost 2 bases, and 10 bases lay between the germline ends. The CDR3 runs 16 residues. CDR1 is LNHDA and CDR2 is SQIVND in the germline V gene (reference sequence). CDR3 sequence reads: CASSIDEFTNTGELFF. The CDR3 DNA reads TGTGCCAGTAGTATAGATGAATTTACAAACACCGGGGAGCTGTTTTTT.

The chain carries TRBV6-2 or TRBV6-3 and TRBJ2-1; 9 bases match TRBD2. Germline loops: CDR1 MNHEY, CDR2 SVGEGT. The CDR3 runs 15 residues. Trimming at V came to 3 bases and at J to 4 bases, leaving 4 bases not matched to a gene. The CDR3 sequence: CASSYQRGVYNEQFF. The CDR3 region has the DNA TGTGCCAGCAGTTATCAGCGGGGGGTTTACAATGAGCAGTTCTTC.

This rearrangement joins TRBV15 to TRBJ1-5; the match to TRBD1 covers 7 bases. Unmatched junction bases numbered 2, after V lost 4 bases and J lost 5 bases. Germline loops: CDR1 LNHNV, CDR2 YYDKDF (reference sequence). This CDR3 spans 13 amino acids. The CDR3 here is CATSTRGDQPQHF. The CDR3 DNA sequence: TGTGCCACCAGCACCAGGGGGGATCAGCCCCAGCATTTT.

The V and J genes are TRBV6-5 and TRBJ2-7, with no clear D. There are 13 residues in the CDR3. V was pared by 4 bases and J by 1 base, with 8 bases between. Germline CDR1 is MNHEY and CDR2 is SVGAGI. CDR3 DNA sequence: TGTGCCAGCAGTTCACAGAATTCCTACGAGCAGTACTTC. Protein product: CASSSQNSYEQYF.

Details on this clone: Compared with germline, one end of the junction differs, possibly owing to a read error. The chain is built from TRBV3-1 (or the pseudogene TRBV3-2) and TRBJ2-3; either TRBD1 or TRBD2 may fit D (5 bases each). The CDR3 consists of 17 residues. The germline CDR1 and CDR2 sequences are LGHDT and YNNKEL (reference sequence). CDR3 loop: CASSQEGLPVAGDTQYF. The DNA of the CDR3 is TGTGCCAGCAGTCAAGAGGGGCTACCCGTCGCTGGGGATACGCAGTATTTT.

The chain is built from TRBV11-2 and TRBJ2-7; D is unresolved. The CDR3 loop spans 15 amino acids. The V gene's germline CDR1 is SGHAT and CDR2 FQNNGV. The germline V and J ends were trimmed by 4 bases and 2 bases, with 15 bases remaining between them. The CDR3 nucleotides read TGTGCCAGCAGCTCAAACCCCGCGGTGCCCTACGAGCAGTACTTC. It translates to CASSSNPAVPYEQYF.

This chain joins TRBV12-5 and TRBJ1-1, with 8 bases that match TRBD1. Losses at the gene ends were 5 bases for V and 1 base for J; bases not matched to a gene: 3. CDR1 LGHNT and CDR2 FRNRAP come from the germline V gene. CDR3 length equals 14 residues. CDR3: CASGRDRTNTEAFF. The CDR3 nucleotides read TGTGCTAGTGGTAGGGACAGGACGAACACTGAAGCTTTCTTT. The entire variable domain, with the rest obtained from reference TRBV12-5 and TRBJ1-1, is as follows: DARVTQTPRHKVTEMGQEVTMRCQPILGHNTVFWYRQTMMQGLELLAYFRNRAPLDDSGMPKDRFSAEMPDATLATLKIQPSEPRDSAVYFCASGRDRTNTEAFFGQGTRLTVV.

The chain is built from TRBV29-1 and TRBJ1-2, with 10 bases matching TRBD1. V dropped 4 bases and J dropped 4; count of bases not matched to a gene: 3. The CDR3 loop spans 13 amino acids. Per the germline V gene, CDR1 is SQVTM and CDR2 is ANQGSEA. The DNA of the CDR3 is TGCAGCGTTGTATGGACAGGGGGCTATGGCTACACCTTC. It yields the protein CSVVWTGGYGYTF.

The chain combines TRBV15 with TRBJ2-7, with 12 bases aligning to TRBD1. The CDR3 extends over 15 amino acids. V lost 6 bases to trimming and J lost 7 bases; unmatched junction nucleotides: 10. CDR1 and CDR2 from the germline V gene are LNHNV and YYDKDF (reference sequence). CDR3 nucleotides: TGTGCCACCAGAAGTCCGGGACAGGGGGCGGGGGAGCAGTACTTC. This encodes CATRSPGQGAGEQYF.

The table lists this clone with a few counts. The rearrangement uses TRBV30 and TRBJ2-5; possibly TRBD2 for D (7 bases). The V gene lost 3 bases and the J gene lost 4 bases, with 15 bases spanning the gap. This CDR3 comprises 14 residues. CDR1 GTSNPN and CDR2 SVGIG come from the germline V gene (reference sequence). CDR3 region: CAWSPGGARETQYF. CDR3 DNA sequence: TGTGCCTGGAGCCCTGGGGGGGCTCGAGAGACCCAGTACTTC.

This clone was picked up one time. The rearrangement links TRBV19 to TRBJ2-3, with D possibly matching TRBD1 (6 bases). V gave up 5 bases and J gave up 5 bases, with 8 bases separating them. Germline values: CDR1 LNHDA, CDR2 SQIVND (reference sequence). The CDR3 spans 12 residues. The CDR3 bases are TGTGCCAGTAGTGCACAGGGAGATACGCAGTATTTT. Its translation: CASSAQGDTQYF.

This chain uses TRBV24-1 with TRBJ2-1, with a tentative D call TRBD2 (5 bases). The ends were cut back, 3 bases at V and 7 bases at J, with 15 bases in the middle. CDR3 length: 15 residues. Germline V gives CDR1 KGHDR, CDR2 SFDVKD. The CDR3 nucleotides are TGTGCCACCAGTGATGCGCGGGCGGGTTCGAATGAGCAGTTCTTC. Its protein product is CATSDARAGSNEQFF.